The 14 T cell receptor beta chains in this list originate from one sample, sequenced in a study of lymphopenia after photon versus proton radiotherapy (dated by TCRdb to between 2018 and 2020). Library preparation used the immunoSEQ multiplex PCR assay. This is the immuneACCESS table as TCRdb keeps it, with only in-frame sequences that have V and J called. A part of the clones is gone; compared with another copy, unresolved V genes explain less than half, and the rest is unexplained. This sample holds about 40,000 clones; roughly 84% were observed only once. The top ten hold about 2.9% of the sample. The sequenced sample was peripheral blood, obtained from a patient treated with photon-based radiotherapy. Receptors were obtained from a man aged 45-60 years with gastric cancer.

This sequence joins TRBV11-2 and TRBJ2-1; 7 bases agree with TRBD1. In germline, CDR1 is SGHAT, CDR2 FQNNGV. The CDR3 extends over 17 amino acids. V was clipped by 7 bases and J by 0 bases; unmatched bases: 12. The DNA for the CDR3 is TGTGCCAGCACCTCCCCCCGGGCAGGGGGCTCCTACAATGAGCAGTTCTTC. It is translated as CASTSPRAGGSYNEQFF.

This clone was seen only a few times. The J gene is TRBJ2-7, the V gene TRBV6-5; the match to TRBD2 covers 8 bases. J lost 3 bases, V lost 7 bases, and 8 bases had no gene match. The CDR3 length is 14 residues. From germline, CDR1 is MNHEY and CDR2 SVGAGI. CDR3 loop: CASTSGGQVYEQYF. DNA for the CDR3: TGTGCCAGCACCTCGGGGGGGCAGGTCTACGAGCAGTACTTC.

The chain uses TRBV6-1 and TRBJ1-5, with D uncertain. V shed 3 bases and J shed 3 bases, with 12 bases lying between them. The CDR3 runs 15 residues. The germline V gene has CDR1 MNHNS and CDR2 SASEGT. This CDR3 reads CASSDLDRHNQPQHF. The CDR3 coding sequence is TGTGCCAGCAGTGACTTAGACCGTCACAATCAGCCCCAGCATTTT.

The chain joins TRBV19 to TRBJ1-1, with a tentative D call TRBD1 (6 bases). CDR3 length: 13 amino acids. Germline V lookup: CDR1 LNHDA, CDR2 SQIVND (reference sequence). V lost 2 bases and J lost 4, with 8 bases in between. CDR3 DNA sequence: TGTGCCAGTAGTATAACAGGGAGCACTGAAGCTTTCTTT. This encodes CASSITGSTEAFF. The whole variable domain, remainder taken from reference TRBV19 and TRBJ1-1, is DGGITQSPKYLFRKEGQNVTLSCEQNLNHDAMYWYRQDPGQGLRLIYYSQIVNDFQKGDIAEGYSVSREKKESFPLTVTSAQKNPTAFYLCASSITGSTEAFFGQGTRLTVV.

The chain joins TRBV7-2 to TRBJ2-6, with D possibly TRBD1 on 6 matching bases. Germline CDR1 SGHTA, CDR2 FQGNSA. V lost 5 bases and J 4 bases, leaving 21 bases between the germline ends. The CDR3 runs 18 residues. DNA of the CDR3: TGTGCCAGCAGCCCCTCTTACAGGGTCCCCTCAGGGGCCAACGTCCTGACTTTC. Translation: CASSPSYRVPSGANVLTF.

The CDR3 DNA reads as TGCGCCAGCAGCCAACTCCTGGGGAGCTTAGGCACAGATACGCAGTATTTT. Translation gives CASSQLLGSLGTDTQYF. The genes are TRBV4-1 and TRBJ2-3, with a tentative D call TRBD2 (5 bases). Germline V lookup: CDR1 MGHRA, CDR2 YSYEKL. This CDR3 region has 17 residues. The V gene lost 2 bases and the J gene lost 1 base, with 16 bases spanning the gap.

This chain uses TRBV6-1 with TRBJ1-3; D unclear. Germline V CDR1 and CDR2: MNHNS, SASEGT. The CDR3 extends over 16 amino acids. The germline V and J ends were trimmed by 0 bases and 0 bases, with 9 bases remaining between them. The DNA for the CDR3 is TGTGCCAGCAGTGAAGCGCTTCTGGTCTCTGGAAACACCATATATTTT. Its translation is CASSEALLVSGNTIYF.

The chain carries TRBV20-1 and TRBJ1-1; D ambiguous. Germline values: CDR1 DFQATT, CDR2 SNEGSKA (reference sequence). The CDR3 is 11 amino acids. Trimming shortened V by 2 bases and J by 4 bases, and 5 bases separated the two germline ends. In nucleotides, the CDR3 is TGCAGTGCTAGAATCGTCACTGAAGCTTTCTTT. It translates to CSARIVTEAFF.

A single count supports this clone. The chain carries TRBV7-9 and TRBJ1-1; D ambiguous. The CDR3 spans 12 residues. The V and J ends lost 5 bases and 7 bases respectively, with 11 bases between them. Germline CDR1 reads SEHNR; CDR2 reads FQNEAQ (reference sequence). CDR3 protein: CASSIRVNEAFF. CDR3 sequence (DNA): TGTGCCAGCAGCATCCGGGTGAATGAAGCTTTCTTT.

The J gene is TRBJ2-5, the V gene TRBV7-9; D may match TRBD1 or TRBD2 (6 bases each). The CDR3 is 16 amino acids. CDR1 is SEHNR, CDR2 FQNEAQ, per germline (reference sequence). The V and J ends lost 4 bases and 11 bases respectively, with 26 bases between them. The CDR3 DNA sequence: TGTGCCAGCAGCTCGAACCGGGACATGGGCACGGGGGAGCAGTACTTC. It encodes CASSSNRDMGTGEQYF.

Written as DNA, the CDR3 is TGTGCCAGTAGTGCAACTAGCGGGAGCTTCGAGACCCAGTACTTC. This encodes CASSATSGSFETQYF. The chain joins TRBV19 to TRBJ2-5; 11 bases align to TRBD2. V shed 5 bases, J shed 5 bases, and the junction held 7 bases outside the gene matches. From germline, CDR1 is LNHDA and CDR2 SQIVND (reference sequence). This CDR3 has 15 amino acids.

The rearrangement links TRBV28 to TRBJ2-5; D gene ambiguous. CDR1 MDHEN and CDR2 SYDVKM come from the germline V gene. The CDR3 loop spans 12 amino acids. V lost 5 bases and J 3 bases, leaving 7 bases between the germline ends. The DNA of the CDR3 is TGTGCCAGCAGTAGGGCAGAAGAGACCCAGTACTTC. Translation: CASSRAEETQYF.

This clone was seen only a few times. The rearrangement uses TRBV19 and TRBJ2-7; 9 bases are shared with TRBD2. The CDR3 covers 18 residues. With 4 bases clipped from V and 2 bases from J, the junction kept 15 bases outside the gene matches. Germline assignment: CDR1 LNHDA and CDR2 SQIVND (reference sequence). In nucleotides, the CDR3 is TGTGCCAGTAGTACGGTAGTAGCGGGAGAAATGCCTGCCTACGAGCAGTACTTC. This translates into CASSTVVAGEMPAYEQYF.

The V gene is TRBV5-1, the J gene TRBJ2-1; the match to TRBD2 covers 11 bases. Germline lookup yields CDR1 SGHRS and CDR2 YFSETQ. V trimming: 5 bases; J trimming: 7 bases; junction bases outside the gene matches: 5. The CDR3 covers 14 residues. DNA of the CDR3: TGCGCCAGCAGGCGAGCTAGCGGGAGGAATGAGCAGTTCTTC. It encodes CASRRASGRNEQFF.